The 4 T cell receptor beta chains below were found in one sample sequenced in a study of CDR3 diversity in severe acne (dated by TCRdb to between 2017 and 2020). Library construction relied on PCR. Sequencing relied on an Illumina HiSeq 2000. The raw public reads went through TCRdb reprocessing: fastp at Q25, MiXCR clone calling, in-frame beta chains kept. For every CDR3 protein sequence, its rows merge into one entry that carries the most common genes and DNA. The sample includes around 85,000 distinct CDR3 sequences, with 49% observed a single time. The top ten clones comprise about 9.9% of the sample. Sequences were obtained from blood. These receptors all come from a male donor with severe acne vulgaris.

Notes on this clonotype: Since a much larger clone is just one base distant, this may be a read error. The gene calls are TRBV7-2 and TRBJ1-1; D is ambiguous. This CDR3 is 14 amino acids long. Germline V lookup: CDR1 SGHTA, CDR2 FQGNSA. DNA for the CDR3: TGTGCCAGCGGCTTAGGAAGGTTGAACACTGAAGCTTTCTTT. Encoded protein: CASGLGRLNTEAFF.

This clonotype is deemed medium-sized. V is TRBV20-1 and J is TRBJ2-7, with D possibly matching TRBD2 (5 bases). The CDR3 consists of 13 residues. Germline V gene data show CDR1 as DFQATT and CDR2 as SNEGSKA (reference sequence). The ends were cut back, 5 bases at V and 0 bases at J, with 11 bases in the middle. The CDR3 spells CSAPGLPSYEQYF. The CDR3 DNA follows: TGCAGTGCTCCTGGACTGCCCTCCTACGAGCAGTACTTC.

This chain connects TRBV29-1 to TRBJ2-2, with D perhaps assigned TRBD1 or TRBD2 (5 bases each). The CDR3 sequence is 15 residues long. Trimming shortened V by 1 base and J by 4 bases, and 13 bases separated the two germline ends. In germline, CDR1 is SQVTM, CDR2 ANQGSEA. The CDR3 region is CSVEGVEGRTGELFF. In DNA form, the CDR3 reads TGCAGCGTTGAAGGAGTAGAGGGGCGCACCGGGGAGCTGTTTTTT.

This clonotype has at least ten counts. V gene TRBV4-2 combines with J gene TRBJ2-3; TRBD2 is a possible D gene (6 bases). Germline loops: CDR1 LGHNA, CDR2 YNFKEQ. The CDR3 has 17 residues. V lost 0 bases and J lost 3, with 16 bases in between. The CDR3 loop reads CASSQEGAASVTDTQYF. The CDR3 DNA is TGTGCCAGCAGCCAAGAAGGGGCCGCTAGCGTAACAGATACGCAGTATTTT.